Listed below are T cell receptor beta chains from one sample, sequenced in a study of spatial heterogeneity in lung cancer. A single record per CDR3 protein comes from TCRdb applying MiXCR to the 5' RACE reads. This sample yields 18,000 or so distinct CDR3 sequences, of which 5.5% to 8% are seen a single time; over 3.5% belongs to the top ten. The input for sequencing was lung tumor tissue, taken at surgery. The receptors here all came from a female donor with early-stage non-small cell lung cancer. Both conserved end residues are part of each CDR3. Each record gives: J gene, D gene, V gene, clone size, CDR3 DNA, CDR3 protein. A D gene is named only where the DNA matches it firmly. Expanded clones get a size class; other rows say once, few or many, or leave the size out.

j_call: TRBJ2-1
d_call: TRBD2
v_call: TRBV27
clone_size: many
cdr3_nt: TGTGCCAGCAGTTTCGGGACTAGCGGCTTTAGGAATGAGCAGTTCTTC
cdr3_aa: CASSFGTSGFRNEQFF

j_call: TRBJ2-7
d_call: NA
v_call: TRBV29-1
clone_size: many
cdr3_nt: TGCAGCGTTGTTCCGGGTCACAACGAGCAGTACTTC
cdr3_aa: CSVVPGHNEQYF

j_call: TRBJ1-2
d_call: NA
v_call: TRBV28
clone_size: many
cdr3_nt: TGTGCCAGCAGTTTAAGGCAGAACTATGGCTACACCTTC
cdr3_aa: CASSLRQNYGYTF

j_call: TRBJ2-1
d_call: TRBD2
v_call: TRBV9
clone_size: many
cdr3_nt: TGTGCCAGCAGCGTAGTCCTAGCGGACAATGAGCAGTTCTTC
cdr3_aa: CASSVVLADNEQFF

j_call: TRBJ1-1
d_call: NA
v_call: TRBV7-2
clone_size: many
cdr3_nt: TGTGCCAGCAGGGGCGCGATGAACACTGAAGCTTTCTTT
cdr3_aa: CASRGAMNTEAFF

j_call: TRBJ2-7
d_call: NA
v_call: TRBV15
clone_size: many
cdr3_nt: TGTGCCACCAGCAGAGATCGGGCAGAGCAGTACTTC
cdr3_aa: CATSRDRAEQYF

j_call: TRBJ2-3
d_call: NA
v_call: TRBV5-1
clone_size: NA
cdr3_nt: TGCGCCAGCACCTCGGTTGGGGGTGCAGATACGCAGTATTTT
cdr3_aa: CASTSVGGADTQYF

j_call: TRBJ2-4
d_call: TRBD2
v_call: TRBV28
clone_size: few
cdr3_nt: TGTGCCAGCAGCTTAGCGGGAGTTAACATTCAGTACTTC
cdr3_aa: CASSLAGVNIQYF

j_call: TRBJ1-2
d_call: NA
v_call: TRBV7-2
clone_size: many
cdr3_nt: TGTGCCAGCAGCTATGATTCACAGGGAATCGGCTACACCTTC
cdr3_aa: CASSYDSQGIGYTF

j_call: TRBJ2-5
d_call: TRBD2
v_call: TRBV20-1
clone_size: many
cdr3_nt: TGCAGTGCCAGCGGGAGACTCCTTAAAGAGACCCAGTACTTC
cdr3_aa: CSASGRLLKETQYF

j_call: TRBJ1-4
d_call: NA
v_call: TRBV29-1
clone_size: many
cdr3_nt: TGCAGCGAGAAGTCGTTAGGGGCTCATGAAAAACTGTTTTTT
cdr3_aa: CSEKSLGAHEKLFF

j_call: TRBJ2-3
d_call: NA
v_call: TRBV6-2/TRBV6-3
clone_size: many
cdr3_nt: TGTGCCAGCAGCCTCCACCGGGATACGCAGTATTTT
cdr3_aa: CASSLHRDTQYF

j_call: TRBJ2-3
d_call: TRBD1
v_call: TRBV20-1
clone_size: many
cdr3_nt: TGCAGTGCTTCCAAGGGGGCAGGCTTGTTGAATACGCAGTATTTT
cdr3_aa: CSASKGAGLLNTQYF

j_call: TRBJ2-7
d_call: TRBD2
v_call: TRBV5-1
clone_size: NA
cdr3_nt: TGCGCCAGCAGTACCTATAGCGGGAGGGTATCTGGCGAGCAGTACTTC
cdr3_aa: CASSTYSGRVSGEQYF

j_call: TRBJ2-5
d_call: NA
v_call: TRBV28
clone_size: few
cdr3_nt: TGTGCCAGCAGTTTACCAGTGTTGGACAACCAAGAGACCCAGTACTTC
cdr3_aa: CASSLPVLDNQETQYF

j_call: TRBJ2-5
d_call: NA
v_call: TRBV29-1
clone_size: NA
cdr3_nt: TGCAGCGTCAAATCTAGGGTTGCGGAGACCCAGTACTTC
cdr3_aa: CSVKSRVAETQYF

j_call: TRBJ2-3
d_call: NA
v_call: TRBV20-1
clone_size: many
cdr3_nt: TGCAGTGCCATACCGAGAGGGCCTCAGAAGGGCACAGATACGCAGTATTTT
cdr3_aa: CSAIPRGPQKGTDTQYF

j_call: TRBJ1-4
d_call: TRBD1
v_call: TRBV28
clone_size: many
cdr3_nt: TGTGCCAGCAGTTTTAGACAGGGGGGAGAAAAACTGTTTTTT
cdr3_aa: CASSFRQGGEKLFF

j_call: TRBJ2-4
d_call: TRBD2
v_call: TRBV30
clone_size: many
cdr3_nt: TGTGCCTGGAGTGTAGGCGGGAGGGCCGAGGACATTCAGTACTTC
cdr3_aa: CAWSVGGRAEDIQYF

j_call: TRBJ2-7
d_call: TRBD2
v_call: TRBV6-6
clone_size: medium-sized
cdr3_nt: TGTGCCAGCAGTTCCCCGGGACTAGCGGGAGGGCCACCCGAGCAGTACTTC
cdr3_aa: CASSSPGLAGGPPEQYF

j_call: TRBJ2-3
d_call: TRBD1
v_call: TRBV10-1
clone_size: NA
cdr3_nt: TGCGCCAGCAGAGGAAAACAGGGGGATACGCAGTATTTT
cdr3_aa: CASRGKQGDTQYF

j_call: TRBJ2-7
d_call: NA
v_call: TRBV4-2
clone_size: many
cdr3_nt: TGTGCCAGCAGCCAAGAAGTCCGCTCCTACGAGCAGTACTTC
cdr3_aa: CASSQEVRSYEQYF

j_call: TRBJ2-7
d_call: NA
v_call: TRBV3-1
clone_size: many
cdr3_nt: TGTGCCAGCAGCCAATCCCACGAGCAGTACTTC
cdr3_aa: CASSQSHEQYF

j_call: TRBJ2-3
d_call: NA
v_call: TRBV7-2
clone_size: NA
cdr3_nt: TGTGCCAGCAGCTTAGTCTTGGCAGATACGCAGTATTTT
cdr3_aa: CASSLVLADTQYF

j_call: TRBJ1-2
d_call: TRBD1
v_call: TRBV6-2/TRBV6-3
clone_size: NA
cdr3_nt: TGTGCCAGCAGTTACTCGAAGACAGGGATTTCGGGCTACACCTTC
cdr3_aa: CASSYSKTGISGYTF

j_call: TRBJ2-7
d_call: TRBD2
v_call: TRBV20-1
clone_size: medium-sized
cdr3_nt: TGCAGTGCTAGAGATCCGGCTAGCGGGAGGTACGAGCAGTACTTC
cdr3_aa: CSARDPASGRYEQYF

j_call: TRBJ1-2
d_call: TRBD1
v_call: TRBV20-1
clone_size: many
cdr3_nt: TGCAGTGCCCGGGACAGGGCGAATTATAACTATGGCTACACCTTC
cdr3_aa: CSARDRANYNYGYTF

j_call: TRBJ1-6
d_call: NA
v_call: TRBV7-2
clone_size: many
cdr3_nt: TGTGCCAGCAGCTTATACCAGGGCTATAATTCACCCCTCCACTTT
cdr3_aa: CASSLYQGYNSPLHF

j_call: TRBJ1-2
d_call: TRBD1
v_call: TRBV18
clone_size: medium-sized
cdr3_nt: TGTGCCAGCTCACCCGGGACAGGATCAATATATGGCTACACCTTC
cdr3_aa: CASSPGTGSIYGYTF

j_call: TRBJ2-1
d_call: NA
v_call: TRBV7-3
clone_size: NA
cdr3_nt: TGTGCCAGCAGCTTAGTGGATACCGATGAGCAGTTCTTC
cdr3_aa: CASSLVDTDEQFF

j_call: TRBJ1-6
d_call: NA
v_call: TRBV3-1
clone_size: NA
cdr3_nt: TGTGCCAGCAGCCAAGACGGAGGTCGTTCACCCCTCCACTTT
cdr3_aa: CASSQDGGRSPLHF

j_call: TRBJ2-1
d_call: NA
v_call: TRBV20-1
clone_size: many
cdr3_nt: TGCAGTGCTCCTAGGACTAACTATGAAGGTAATGAGCAGTTCTTC
cdr3_aa: CSAPRTNYEGNEQFF

j_call: TRBJ2-7
d_call: NA
v_call: TRBV12-3/TRBV12-4
clone_size: medium-sized
cdr3_nt: TGTGCCAGCAGTTTAGCGGCACACGAGCAGTACTTC
cdr3_aa: CASSLAAHEQYF

j_call: TRBJ1-2
d_call: NA
v_call: TRBV7-2
clone_size: few
cdr3_nt: TGTGCCAGCAGCTTATCTACAGTCTCCTATGGCTACACCTTC
cdr3_aa: CASSLSTVSYGYTF

j_call: TRBJ1-1
d_call: TRBD1
v_call: TRBV28
clone_size: many
cdr3_nt: TGTGCCAGCAGAAAGACAGGGATTGAAGCTTTCTTT
cdr3_aa: CASRKTGIEAFF

j_call: TRBJ2-5
d_call: TRBD2
v_call: TRBV6-4
clone_size: many
cdr3_nt: TGTGCCAGCTCCCCTGGAGCGGGAGGCCAAGAGACCCAGTACTTC
cdr3_aa: CASSPGAGGQETQYF

j_call: TRBJ1-1
d_call: NA
v_call: TRBV29-1
clone_size: many
cdr3_nt: TGCAGCGTTGATCGGGCTTCACGGGTAGCTTTCTTT
cdr3_aa: CSVDRASRVAFF

j_call: TRBJ2-7
d_call: TRBD2
v_call: TRBV6-2/TRBV6-3
clone_size: many
cdr3_nt: TGTGCCAGCAGAGTTCTAGCGGGGGCGTACTACGAGCAGTACTTC
cdr3_aa: CASRVLAGAYYEQYF

j_call: TRBJ1-1
d_call: NA
v_call: TRBV15
clone_size: many
cdr3_nt: TGTGCCACCAGCAGAGACAGAAACACTGAAGCTTTCTTT
cdr3_aa: CATSRDRNTEAFF

j_call: TRBJ2-2
d_call: TRBD1
v_call: TRBV5-1
clone_size: NA
cdr3_nt: TGCGCCAGCAGCCTATGGGACAGGGATGACACCGGGGAGCTGTTTTTT
cdr3_aa: CASSLWDRDDTGELFF

j_call: TRBJ1-1
d_call: NA
v_call: TRBV30
clone_size: many
cdr3_nt: TGTGCCTGGGGGGGAAATCAGGGGCGAAGGGTCACTGAAGCTTTCTTT
cdr3_aa: CAWGGNQGRRVTEAFF

j_call: TRBJ2-1
d_call: TRBD2
v_call: TRBV7-2
clone_size: many
cdr3_nt: TGTGCCAGCAGCCTCCCCGGGGTAGCGGGAGGAGGGGAGCAGTTCTTC
cdr3_aa: CASSLPGVAGGGEQFF

j_call: TRBJ2-3
d_call: NA
v_call: TRBV14
clone_size: many
cdr3_nt: TGTGCCAGCAGTCGGAAGGACAATCCCAACACAGATACGCAGTATTTT
cdr3_aa: CASSRKDNPNTDTQYF

j_call: TRBJ1-3
d_call: TRBD1
v_call: TRBV10-3
clone_size: many
cdr3_nt: TGTGCCATCAGTGAGTCGCAGGGGGTAAACACCATATATTTT
cdr3_aa: CAISESQGVNTIYF

j_call: TRBJ1-1
d_call: NA
v_call: TRBV7-6
clone_size: medium-sized
cdr3_nt: TGTGCCAGCTCTGCTTTTTCCGGGACGACAAACACTGAAGCTTTCTTT
cdr3_aa: CASSAFSGTTNTEAFF

j_call: TRBJ1-2
d_call: NA
v_call: TRBV12-3/TRBV12-4
clone_size: many
cdr3_nt: TGTGCCAGCAGTTTGGGAGGGGTTGGCTACACCTTC
cdr3_aa: CASSLGGVGYTF

j_call: TRBJ1-3
d_call: NA
v_call: TRBV11-2
clone_size: many
cdr3_nt: TGTGCCAGCAGGGTGGGGAGCTTGGGAAACACCATATATTTT
cdr3_aa: CASRVGSLGNTIYF

j_call: TRBJ2-7
d_call: NA
v_call: TRBV28
clone_size: NA
cdr3_nt: TGTGCCAGCAGTTCCAACAGGTACGAGCAGTACTTC
cdr3_aa: CASSSNRYEQYF

j_call: TRBJ1-5
d_call: NA
v_call: TRBV28
clone_size: NA
cdr3_nt: TGTGCCAGCAGTTTAAGTTTTCAGCCCCAGCATTTT
cdr3_aa: CASSLSFQPQHF

j_call: TRBJ2-7
d_call: TRBD2
v_call: TRBV5-4
clone_size: NA
cdr3_nt: TGTGCCAGCAGCTTAAAGACTAGCGGGAGTCACGAGCAGTACTTC
cdr3_aa: CASSLKTSGSHEQYF

j_call: TRBJ2-7
d_call: NA
v_call: TRBV6-2/TRBV6-3
clone_size: many
cdr3_nt: TGTGCCAGCAGTTACCCCAAAGGCAGCACCTACGAGCAGTACTTC
cdr3_aa: CASSYPKGSTYEQYF

j_call: TRBJ2-7
d_call: NA
v_call: TRBV7-2
clone_size: many
cdr3_nt: TGTGCCAGCAGCCCGAGACTAACCGCCTACGAGCAGTACTTC
cdr3_aa: CASSPRLTAYEQYF

j_call: TRBJ2-1
d_call: NA
v_call: TRBV7-2
clone_size: medium-sized
cdr3_nt: TGTGCCAGCAGCGCTCCTTCCCAGGGACGGAATGAGCAGTTCTTC
cdr3_aa: CASSAPSQGRNEQFF

j_call: TRBJ1-1
d_call: NA
v_call: TRBV7-9
clone_size: many
cdr3_nt: TGTGCCAGCAGCTTAGTCGCTGGGCAGTCTGAAGCTTTCTTT
cdr3_aa: CASSLVAGQSEAFF

j_call: TRBJ2-1
d_call: NA
v_call: TRBV4-3
clone_size: many
cdr3_nt: TGCGCCAGCAGCCACCGGGTCTCTTGGGGGAATGAGCAGTTCTTC
cdr3_aa: CASSHRVSWGNEQFF